The source of this TCR beta chain is a study of blood T cell repertoires in COVID-19. Study overall: Acute and convalescent COVID-19 specimens originated in the United States, Italy and Spain. The analysed material was cDNA or gDNA that came from T cells, B-cell-depleted T cells, or PBMCs.

The CDR3 has 15 amino acids. The germline gives CDR1 SGHAT, CDR2 FQNNGV. V was shortened by 1 base and J by 7 bases, with 14 bases between the two germline ends. Original processing notes: From reference gene primer amplification, estimates of nucleated cell counts were derived. The data were produced by immunoSEQ multiplex PCR, yet TCRdb's version contains in-frame clones alone and is incomplete. Clone size and the V and J calls come from that table; the DNA yielded D and trimming. The sample contains 150,000 to 200,000 clones, more than 60% of which appear only once. Sequencing was done on a sample of peripheral blood. The chain couples TRBV11-2 to TRBJ1-5, with unresolved D. This clonotype originated in a man aged 65 to 79 with acute or convalescent COVID-19. In nucleotides, the CDR3 is TGTGCCAGCAGCTTAGGGCTTCGGGAACAACAGCCCCAGCATTTT. It translates to CASSLGLREQQPQHF.